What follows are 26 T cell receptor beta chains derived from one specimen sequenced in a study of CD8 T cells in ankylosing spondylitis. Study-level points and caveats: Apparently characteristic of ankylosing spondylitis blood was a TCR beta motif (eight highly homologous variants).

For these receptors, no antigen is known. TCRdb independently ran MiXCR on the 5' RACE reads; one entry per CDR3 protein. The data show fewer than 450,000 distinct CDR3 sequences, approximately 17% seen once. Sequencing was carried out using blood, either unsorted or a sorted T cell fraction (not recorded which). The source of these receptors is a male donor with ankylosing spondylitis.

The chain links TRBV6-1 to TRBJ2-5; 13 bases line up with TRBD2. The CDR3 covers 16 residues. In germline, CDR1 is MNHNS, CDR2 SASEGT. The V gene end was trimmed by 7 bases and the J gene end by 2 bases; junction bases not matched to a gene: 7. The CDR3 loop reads CASIMTSGGSQETQYF. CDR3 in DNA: TGTGCCAGCATAATGACTAGCGGGGGGTCTCAAGAGACCCAGTACTTC.

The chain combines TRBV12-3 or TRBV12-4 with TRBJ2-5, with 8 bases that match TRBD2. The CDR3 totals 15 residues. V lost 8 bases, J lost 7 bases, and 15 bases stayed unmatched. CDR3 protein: CASSTPGGGIWTQYF. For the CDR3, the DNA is TGTGCCAGCTCAACCCCGGGGGGGGGGATTTGGACCCAGTACTTC.

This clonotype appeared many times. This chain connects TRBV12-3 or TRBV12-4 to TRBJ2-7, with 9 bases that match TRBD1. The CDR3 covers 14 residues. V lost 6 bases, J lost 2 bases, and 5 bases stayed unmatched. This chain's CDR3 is CASSPRDRAYEQYF. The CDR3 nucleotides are TGTGCCAGCAGCCCCCGGGACAGGGCCTACGAGCAGTACTTC.

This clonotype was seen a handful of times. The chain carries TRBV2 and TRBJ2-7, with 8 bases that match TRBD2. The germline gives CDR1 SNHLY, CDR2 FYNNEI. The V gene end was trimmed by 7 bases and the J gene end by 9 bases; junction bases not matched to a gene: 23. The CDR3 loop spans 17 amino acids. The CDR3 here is CASNPQIGVSGTTRQYF. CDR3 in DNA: TGTGCCAGCAACCCCCAAATTGGGGTTAGCGGGACGACTAGGCAGTACTTC.

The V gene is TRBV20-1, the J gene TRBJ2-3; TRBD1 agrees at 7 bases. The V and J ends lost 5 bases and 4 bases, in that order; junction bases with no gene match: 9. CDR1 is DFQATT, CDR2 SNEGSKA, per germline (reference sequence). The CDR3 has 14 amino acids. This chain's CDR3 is CSAGDSGAADTQYF. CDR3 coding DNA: TGCAGTGCTGGGGACAGTGGAGCCGCAGATACGCAGTATTTT.

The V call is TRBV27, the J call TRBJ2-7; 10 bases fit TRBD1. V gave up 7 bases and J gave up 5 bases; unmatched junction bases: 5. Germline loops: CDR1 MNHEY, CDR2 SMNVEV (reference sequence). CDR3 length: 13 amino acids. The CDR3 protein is CASKGTGAHEQYF. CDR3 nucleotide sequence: TGTGCCAGCAAAGGGACAGGGGCCCACGAGCAGTACTTC.

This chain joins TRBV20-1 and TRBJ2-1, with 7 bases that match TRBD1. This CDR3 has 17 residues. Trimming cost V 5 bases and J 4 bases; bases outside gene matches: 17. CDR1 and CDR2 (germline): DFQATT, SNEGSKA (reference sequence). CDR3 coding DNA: TGCAGTGCTCGTGACAGGGCTGACGCCCTACTTTACAATGAGCAGTTCTTC. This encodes CSARDRADALLYNEQFF.

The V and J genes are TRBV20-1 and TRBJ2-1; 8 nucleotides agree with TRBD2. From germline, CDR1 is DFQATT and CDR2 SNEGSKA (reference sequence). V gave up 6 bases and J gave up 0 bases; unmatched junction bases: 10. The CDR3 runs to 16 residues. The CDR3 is CSAVGLSGDSYNEQFF. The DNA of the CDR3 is TGCAGTGCGGTGGGGCTTAGCGGGGACTCCTACAATGAGCAGTTCTTC.

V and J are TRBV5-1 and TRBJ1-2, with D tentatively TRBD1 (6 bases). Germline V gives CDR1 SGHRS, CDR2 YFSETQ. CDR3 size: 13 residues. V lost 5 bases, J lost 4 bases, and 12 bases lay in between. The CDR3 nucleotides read TGCGCCAGCAGTACAGGGATCGTCTATGGCTACACCTTC. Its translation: CASSTGIVYGYTF.

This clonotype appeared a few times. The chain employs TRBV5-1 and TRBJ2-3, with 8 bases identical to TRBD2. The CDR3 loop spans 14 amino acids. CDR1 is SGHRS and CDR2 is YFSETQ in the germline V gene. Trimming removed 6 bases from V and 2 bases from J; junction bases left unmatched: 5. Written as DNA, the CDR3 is TGCGCCAGCACCTTCGGGGGGGCCACAGATACGCAGTATTTT. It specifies CASTFGGATDTQYF.

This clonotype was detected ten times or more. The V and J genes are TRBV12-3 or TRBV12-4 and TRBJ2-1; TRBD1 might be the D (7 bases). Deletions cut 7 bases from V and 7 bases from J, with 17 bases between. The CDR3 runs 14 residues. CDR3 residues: CASTAGGLLNEQFF. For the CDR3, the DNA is TGTGCCAGCACCGCAGGGGGACTGTTGAATGAGCAGTTCTTC.

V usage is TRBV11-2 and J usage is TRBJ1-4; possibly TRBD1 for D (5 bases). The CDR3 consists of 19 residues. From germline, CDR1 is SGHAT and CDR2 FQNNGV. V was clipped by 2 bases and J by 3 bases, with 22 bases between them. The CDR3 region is CASSLKGRSLRGANEKLFF. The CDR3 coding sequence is TGTGCCAGCAGCTTAAAGGGACGATCTCTGCGGGGTGCTAATGAAAAACTGTTTTTT.

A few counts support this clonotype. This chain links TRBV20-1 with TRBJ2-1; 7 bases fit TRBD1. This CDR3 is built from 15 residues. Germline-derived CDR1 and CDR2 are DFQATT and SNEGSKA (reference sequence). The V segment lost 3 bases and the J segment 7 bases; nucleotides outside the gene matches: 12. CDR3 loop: CSASGGLGGRNEQFF. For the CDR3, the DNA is TGCAGTGCTAGTGGGGGCCTAGGGGGCCGGAATGAGCAGTTCTTC.

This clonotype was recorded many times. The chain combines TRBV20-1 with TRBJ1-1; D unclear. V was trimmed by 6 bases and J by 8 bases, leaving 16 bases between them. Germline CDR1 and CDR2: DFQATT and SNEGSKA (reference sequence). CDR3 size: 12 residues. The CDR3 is CSADKANMEAFF. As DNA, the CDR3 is TGCAGTGCCGACAAGGCTAACATGGAAGCTTTCTTT.

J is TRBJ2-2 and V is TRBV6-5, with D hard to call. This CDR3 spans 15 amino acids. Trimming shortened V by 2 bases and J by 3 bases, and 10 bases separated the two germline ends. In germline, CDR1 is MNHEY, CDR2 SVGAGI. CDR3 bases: TGTGCCAGCAGTTACATAAGAAGATACACCGGGGAGCTGTTTTTT. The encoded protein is CASSYIRRYTGELFF.

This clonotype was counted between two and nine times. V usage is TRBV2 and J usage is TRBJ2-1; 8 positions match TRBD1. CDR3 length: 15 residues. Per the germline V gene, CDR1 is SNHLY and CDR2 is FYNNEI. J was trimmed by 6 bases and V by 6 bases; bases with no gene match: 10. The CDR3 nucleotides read TGTGCCAGCAGGGAGAGAGGACAGGGTCGCAATGAGCAGTTCTTC. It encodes CASRERGQGRNEQFF.

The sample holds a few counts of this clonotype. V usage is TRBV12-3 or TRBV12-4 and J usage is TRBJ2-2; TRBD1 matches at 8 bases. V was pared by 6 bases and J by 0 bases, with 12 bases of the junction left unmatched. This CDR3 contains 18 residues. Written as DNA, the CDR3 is TGTGCCAGCAGCCTCCCGACAGGGGCTACCCCGAACACCGGGGAGCTGTTTTTT. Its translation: CASSLPTGATPNTGELFF.

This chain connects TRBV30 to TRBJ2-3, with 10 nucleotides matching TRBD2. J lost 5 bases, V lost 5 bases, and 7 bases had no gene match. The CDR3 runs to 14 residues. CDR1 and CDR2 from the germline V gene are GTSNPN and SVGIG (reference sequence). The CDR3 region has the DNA TGTGCCTGGGCCCTAGCGGGAGTAGTAGATACGCAGTATTTT. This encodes CAWALAGVVDTQYF.

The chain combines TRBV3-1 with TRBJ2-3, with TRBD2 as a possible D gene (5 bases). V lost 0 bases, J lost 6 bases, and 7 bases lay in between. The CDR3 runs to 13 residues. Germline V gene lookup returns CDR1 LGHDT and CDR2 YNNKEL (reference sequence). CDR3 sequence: CASSQEQRDTQYF. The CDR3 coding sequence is TGTGCCAGCAGCCAAGAACAGCGGGATACGCAGTATTTT.

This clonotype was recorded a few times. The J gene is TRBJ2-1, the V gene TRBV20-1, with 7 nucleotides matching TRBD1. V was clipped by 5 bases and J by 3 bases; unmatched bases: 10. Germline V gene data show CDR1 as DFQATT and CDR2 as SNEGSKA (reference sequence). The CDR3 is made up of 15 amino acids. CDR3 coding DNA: TGCAGTGCTGAGACAGGGATCGAGCTCTACAATGAGCAGTTCTTC. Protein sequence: CSAETGIELYNEQFF.

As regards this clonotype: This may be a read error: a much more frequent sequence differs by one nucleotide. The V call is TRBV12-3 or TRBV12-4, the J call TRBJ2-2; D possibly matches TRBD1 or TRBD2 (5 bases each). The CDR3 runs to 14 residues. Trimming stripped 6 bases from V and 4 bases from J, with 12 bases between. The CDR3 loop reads CASRRGVGTGELFF. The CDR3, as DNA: TGTGCCAGCAGACGAGGGGTGGGCACCGGGGAGCTGTTTTTT.

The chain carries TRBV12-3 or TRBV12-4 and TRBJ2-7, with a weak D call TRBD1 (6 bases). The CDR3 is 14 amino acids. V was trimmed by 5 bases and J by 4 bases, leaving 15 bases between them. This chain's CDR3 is CASSETGRAYEQYF. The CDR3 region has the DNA TGTGCCAGCAGTGAGACAGGTCGCGCGTACGAGCAGTACTTC.

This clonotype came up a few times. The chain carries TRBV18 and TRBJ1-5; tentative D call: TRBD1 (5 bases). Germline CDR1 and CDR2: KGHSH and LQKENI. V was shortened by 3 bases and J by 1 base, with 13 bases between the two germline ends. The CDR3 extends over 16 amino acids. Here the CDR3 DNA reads TGTGCCAGCTCACCGATAGGGACCGTGAGCAATCAGCCCCAGCATTTT. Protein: CASSPIGTVSNQPQHF.

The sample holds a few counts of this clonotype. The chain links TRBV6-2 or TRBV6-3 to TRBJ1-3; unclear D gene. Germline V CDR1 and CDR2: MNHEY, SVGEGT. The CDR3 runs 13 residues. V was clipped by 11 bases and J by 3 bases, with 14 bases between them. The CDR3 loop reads CAARRAGGNTIYF. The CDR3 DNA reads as TGTGCCGCCAGGCGGGCCGGTGGAAACACCATATATTTT.

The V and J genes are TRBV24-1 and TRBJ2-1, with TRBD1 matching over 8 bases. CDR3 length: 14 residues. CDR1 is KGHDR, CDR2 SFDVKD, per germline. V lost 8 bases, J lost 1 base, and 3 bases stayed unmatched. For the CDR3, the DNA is TGTGCCACCAAGGGGACAGGTTCCTACAATGAGCAGTTCTTC. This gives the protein CATKGTGSYNEQFF.

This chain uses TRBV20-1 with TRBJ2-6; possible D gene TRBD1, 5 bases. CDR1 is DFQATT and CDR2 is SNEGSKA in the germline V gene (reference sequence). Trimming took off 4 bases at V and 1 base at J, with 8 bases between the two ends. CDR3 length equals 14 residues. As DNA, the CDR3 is TGCAGTGCTACAGGGTCGTCTGGGGCCAACGTCCTGACTTTC. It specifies CSATGSSGANVLTF.